The present T cell receptor (beta chain) was sequenced within a study of regulatory T cells in long-lasting Graves disease. There are a few counts of this clonotype. Building of the TCR beta libraries involved iRepertoire HTBI primers and Arm-PCR of CDR3 regions. TCRdb reprocessed the multiplex PCR reads with MiXCR, giving one entry per CDR3 protein. The repertoire holds 400,000 to 550,000 distinct CDR3 sequences, roughly 17% seen once, with roughly 10% in the top ten. This sample's time point: newly diagnosed GD, antithyroid drugs for less than 3 months. RNA isolated from PBMCs was used to make the TCR library. CDR3 length: 13 residues. Trimming pared 6 bases from V and 5 bases from J, leaving 12 bases between. The sample was also linked to a second study, of T cells in Graves' hyperthyroidism and ophthalmopathy.

This TCR was recovered from a woman aged 30 to 39 with Graves disease. The chain joins TRBV12-3 or TRBV12-4 to TRBJ2-3, with D possibly matching TRBD2 (5 bases). The source material was peripheral blood mononuclear cells (PBMCs), sampled at new diagnosis, from a patient treated with antithyroid drugs. The CDR3 DNA reads as TGTGCCAGCAGCGTCGGGATGAGAGATACGCAGTATTTT. The encoded protein is CASSVGMRDTQYF.